Presented here are 19 T cell receptor beta chains from one specimen sequenced in a study of tumour-infiltrating T cells in Burkitt lymphoma. Here immunoSEQ multiplex PCR was the method, and the copy in TCRdb shows in-frame clones only, minus some. The sample contains approximately 46,000 clones, around 31% of which appear only once. Sequencing input: tumor tissue. These TCRs come from a human donor with Burkitt lymphoma.

This clone was counted a few times. The chain has TRBV5-6 and TRBJ2-2, with TRBD1 matching over 7 bases. Germline values: CDR1 SGHDT, CDR2 YYEEEE. V trimming: 5 bases; J trimming: 5 bases; junction bases outside the gene matches: 9. The length of the CDR3 is 15 residues. In DNA form, the CDR3 reads TGTGCCAGCAGTCAGACAGGGTCCGGAACCGGGGAGCTGTTTTTT. Translating gives CASSQTGSGTGELFF. Complete variable domain (other parts from reference TRBV5-6 and TRBJ2-2): DAGVTQSPTHLIKTRGQQVTLRCSPKSGHDTVSWYQQALGQGPQFIFQYYEEEERQRGNFPDRFSGHQFPNYSSELNVNALLLGDSALYLCASSQTGSGTGELFFGEGSRLTVL.

V and J are TRBV14 and TRBJ2-1; possibly TRBD1 for D (5 bases). This CDR3 comprises 13 residues. The V gene's germline CDR1 is SGHDN and CDR2 FVKESK. Trimming took 3 bases from V and 10 from J, leaving 13 bases between them. The CDR3 protein is CASSQKERQEQFF. CDR3 coding DNA: TGTGCCAGCAGCCAGAAAGAGCGACAGGAGCAGTTCTTC.

This chain joins TRBV9 and TRBJ2-2; 8 bases line up with TRBD1. Germline V gene sequence: CDR1 SGDLS, CDR2 YYNGEE. The ends lost 3 bases at V and 3 bases at J; junction bases unmatched: 7. This CDR3 comprises 16 residues. CDR3 region: CASSGRTGRHTGELFF. The CDR3 DNA is TGTGCCAGCAGCGGTCGGACAGGGCGGCACACCGGGGAGCTGTTTTTT.

The sample holds a few counts of this clone. The V and J genes are TRBV7-9 and TRBJ1-2; possibly TRBD1 for D (5 bases). This CDR3 comprises 13 residues. Germline V gives CDR1 SEHNR, CDR2 FQNEAQ (reference sequence). The V gene lost 8 bases and the J gene lost 7 bases, with 17 bases spanning the gap. The CDR3 region has the DNA TGTGCCAGCGAAAGGGGCGAGGTTATTGGCTACACCTTC. Translated, it gives CASERGEVIGYTF.

This clone is a singleton in its sample. The chain employs TRBV5-1 and TRBJ2-5, with 10 bases lining up with TRBD2. This CDR3 has 14 amino acids. The J segment lost 7 bases and the V segment lost 4 bases, leaving 7 bases of the junction unmatched. Germline CDR1 SGHRS, CDR2 YFSETQ. CDR3 region: CASSRTSGITTQYF. The CDR3, as DNA: TGCGCCAGCAGCAGGACTAGCGGTATTACGACCCAGTACTTC.

This chain links TRBV7-2 with TRBJ1-4; TRBD1 matches 8 bases. V lost 4 bases and J lost 10; bases outside the gene matches: 8. This CDR3 spans 14 amino acids. Germline V lookup: CDR1 SGHTA, CDR2 FQGNSA. CDR3 sequence: CASSSGQGSGKLFF. CDR3 DNA: TGTGCCAGCAGCTCCGGACAGGGCTCTGGAAAACTGTTTTTT.

This rearrangement joins TRBV5-1 to TRBJ2-3; 14 bases map to TRBD2. CDR1 and CDR2 (germline): SGHRS, YFSETQ. The CDR3 consists of 17 residues. V dropped 0 bases and J dropped 5; count of bases not matched to a gene: 5. In DNA, the CDR3 is TGCGCCAGCAGCTTGGGCCTGACTAGCGGGGGGGGAGATACGCAGTATTTT. This translates into CASSLGLTSGGGDTQYF.

The chain is built from TRBV18 and TRBJ2-5; D not certain. The CDR3 extends over 15 amino acids. V was pared by 3 bases and J by 4 bases, with 15 bases between. The V gene's germline CDR1 is KGHSH and CDR2 LQKENI. CDR3 DNA: TGTGCCAGCTCACCGGTTCGGCAGTTGGCAGAGACCCAGTACTTC. Amino acid sequence: CASSPVRQLAETQYF.

The table lists this clone with a few counts. The CDR3 DNA sequence: TGCAGCGCCTACGGGACGTCGACCTACGAGCAGTACTTC. Translated, it gives CSAYGTSTYEQYF. V gene TRBV29-1 combines with J gene TRBJ2-7; D assignment may be TRBD1 or TRBD2 (5 bases each). V lost 7 bases, J lost 2 bases, and 15 bases lay in between. In germline, CDR1 is SQVTM, CDR2 ANQGSEA. This CDR3 is built from 13 residues.

A few counts support this clone. This chain joins TRBV7-9 and TRBJ2-7; TRBD1 matches at 11 bases. Germline V lookup: CDR1 SEHNR, CDR2 FQNEAQ (reference sequence). V shed 4 bases, J shed 6 bases, and the junction held 5 bases outside the gene matches. This CDR3 comprises 14 residues. This chain's CDR3 is CASSSMGQGGEQYF. The CDR3 nucleotides are TGTGCCAGCAGCTCGATGGGACAGGGGGGCGAGCAGTACTTC.

The CDR3 spells CASSQTPDGGGGYTF. In nucleotides, the CDR3 is TGCGCCAGCAGCCAGACCCCGGACGGAGGAGGGGGCTACACCTTC. The chain employs TRBV4-1 and TRBJ1-2; no definite D call. Germline CDR1 reads MGHRA; CDR2 reads YSYEKL. V lost 3 bases, J lost 8 bases, and 19 bases lay in between. This CDR3 has 15 residues.

The chain carries TRBV5-1 and TRBJ1-2; possibly TRBD1 for D (5 bases). With 4 bases removed from V and 4 bases from J, the gap between germline ends came to 14 bases. The CDR3 totals 14 residues. CDR1 and CDR2 (germline): SGHRS, YFSETQ. The CDR3 protein is CASSPQGGGYGYTF. Here the CDR3 DNA reads TGCGCCAGCAGCCCTCAGGGAGGCGGCTATGGCTACACCTTC.

The V and J genes are TRBV6-4 and TRBJ1-1, with D perhaps matching TRBD1 (5 bases). The CDR3 is 17 residues long. Germline values: CDR1 MRHNA, CDR2 SNTAGT. V was clipped by 2 bases and J by 0 bases, with 16 bases between them. As DNA, the CDR3 is TGTGCCAGCAGTGACGTGCAGGGAGGATCGCTGAACACTGAAGCTTTCTTT. This gives the protein CASSDVQGGSLNTEAFF.

The DNA for the CDR3 is TGTGCCAGCAGTGCAACCGGGACTAGCGAGAAGACCCAGTACTTC. Translating gives CASSATGTSEKTQYF. The chain uses TRBV27 and TRBJ2-5; 10 bases fit TRBD2. With 5 bases clipped from V and 6 bases from J, the junction kept 9 bases outside the gene matches. The CDR3 is 15 amino acids. CDR1 and CDR2 (germline): MNHEY, SMNVEV (reference sequence).

This clone was seen only once. The rearrangement uses TRBV11-1 and TRBJ2-5; 8 bases line up with TRBD1. This CDR3 has 16 residues. The V gene's germline CDR1 is SGHAT and CDR2 FQDESV (reference sequence). The trim removed 2 bases at V and 4 bases at J, leaving 9 bases unmatched. Written as DNA, the CDR3 is TGTGCCAGCAGCTTACGGCAGGGGGCTTTCATAGAGACCCAGTACTTC. Translation: CASSLRQGAFIETQYF.

The rearrangement uses TRBV19 and TRBJ1-3; a possible D gene is TRBD1 (5 bases). Trimming cost V 5 bases and J 0 bases, with 8 bases left between them. The CDR3 contains 14 residues. Germline V gene sequence: CDR1 LNHDA, CDR2 SQIVND (reference sequence). CDR3 in DNA: TGTGCCAGTAGTCCGGGGGGCTCTGGAAACACCATATATTTT. Its protein product is CASSPGGSGNTIYF.

This chain connects TRBV7-6 to TRBJ1-4, with no clear D. The V gene lost 5 bases and the J gene lost 0 bases, with 7 bases spanning the gap. Per germline, CDR1 SGHVS and CDR2 FNYEAQ. The CDR3 totals 14 residues. In DNA form, the CDR3 reads TGTGCCAGCAGCCCTACTCCAACTAATGAAAAACTGTTTTTT. Residues: CASSPTPTNEKLFF.

The V call is TRBV1, the J call TRBJ2-1; the DNA was not used to check the table's D call, TRBD2. TRBV1 is classified as a pseudogene. CDR3 length: 18 residues. The CDR3 DNA is TGCACCAGCAGCCCACCGATCCCGACTCCAGACCCTTACAATGAGCAGTTCTTC. It specifies CTSSPPIPTPDPYNEQFF.

V usage is TRBV7-9 and J usage is TRBJ1-1, with 7 bases lining up with TRBD1. Germline CDR1 and CDR2: SEHNR and FQNEAQ (reference sequence). CDR3 length: 15 amino acids. V was clipped by 5 bases and J by 0 bases; unmatched bases: 6. The CDR3 here is CASSPTGAMNTEAFF. CDR3 nucleotide sequence: TGTGCCAGCAGCCCCACAGGGGCCATGAACACTGAAGCTTTCTTT.